The entry below describes one TCR beta chain. Its antigen is still unknown. The data were taken from a study of cytomegalovirus exposure and HLA in healthy donors. This CDR3 region has 15 residues. Germline V lookup: CDR1 MDHEN, CDR2 SYDVKM. Trimming removed 5 bases from V and 2 bases from J, with 10 bases in between. Study-wide points: Most observed TCR sequences were rare, whereas some public TCRs were detected in many donors.

Produced via immunoSEQ multiplex PCR; TCRdb's table is partial and in-frame only. The table includes a few hundred thousand clones, more than 85% detected once. V and J are TRBV28 and TRBJ2-6; D might be TRBD1 (5 bases). The receptor was isolated from a man younger than 35 in good health and CMV-seropositive. The source material was PBMCs. The DNA for the CDR3 is TGTGCCAGCAGTCAGGGAAGCGCTGGGGCCAACGTCCTGACTTTC. This translates into CASSQGSAGANVLTF.